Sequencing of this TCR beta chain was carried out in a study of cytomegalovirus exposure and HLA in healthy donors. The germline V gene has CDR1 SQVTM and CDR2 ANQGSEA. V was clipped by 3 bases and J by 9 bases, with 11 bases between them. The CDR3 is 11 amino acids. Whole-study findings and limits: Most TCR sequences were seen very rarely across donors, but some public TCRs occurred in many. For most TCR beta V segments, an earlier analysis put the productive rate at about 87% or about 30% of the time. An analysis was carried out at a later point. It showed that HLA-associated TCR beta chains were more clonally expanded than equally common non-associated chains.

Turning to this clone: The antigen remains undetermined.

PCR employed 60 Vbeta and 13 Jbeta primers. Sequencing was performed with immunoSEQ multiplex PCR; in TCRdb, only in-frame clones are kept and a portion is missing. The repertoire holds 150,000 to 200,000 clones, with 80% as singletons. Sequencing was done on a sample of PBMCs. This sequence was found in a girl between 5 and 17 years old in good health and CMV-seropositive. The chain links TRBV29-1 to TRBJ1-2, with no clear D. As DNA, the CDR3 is TGCAGCGTTGAGGAGAGGAGGCGCTACACCTTC. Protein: CSVEERRRYTF.